This TCR beta chain derives from a study of CD8 T cells in Susac syndrome. V was clipped by 6 bases and J by 5 bases; unmatched bases: 9. CDR1 is DFQATT, CDR2 SNEGSKA, per germline (reference sequence). There are 14 residues in the CDR3. RNA, at about 0.5 to 1 ug, was reverse transcribed with random hexamers. Each CDR3 protein is one row after TCRdb ran MiXCR on the immunoSEQ multiplex PCR reads. The table lists 150,000 to 200,000 distinct CDR3 sequences, around 94% of them singletons. Sequencing targeted TCR beta in T cells from blood (CD8+ and CD4+). The receptor's source is a human donor with Susac syndrome. The chain is built from TRBV20-1 and TRBJ2-2, with TRBD2 identical over 7 bases. Specimen: CD4+ T cells from PBMCs. The CDR3 loop is CSAGTIKGTGELFF. CDR3 nucleotide sequence: TGCAGTGCCGGGACTATTAAAGGAACCGGGGAGCTGTTTTTT.